The 26 T cell receptor beta chains given below trace back to one sample, sequenced in a study of T cells after yellow fever vaccination. Via MiXCR, TCRdb re-called the 5' RACE reads, giving one row per CDR3 protein. The data show about 260,000 distinct CDR3 sequences, around 5.2% seen once. Specimen: CD4+ T cells sorted from PBMCs, collected on the day of the yellow fever booster vaccination. The origin of the receptors is a man aged 18 to 29 who received the YFV17D yellow fever vaccine.

This clonotype was counted ten times or more. The chain uses TRBV5-1 and TRBJ2-6, with no clear D. The CDR3 covers 14 residues. Germline CDR1 and CDR2: SGHRS and YFSETQ. The ends were cut back, 4 bases at V and 0 bases at J, with 5 bases in the middle. The CDR3 DNA reads TGCGCCAGCAGCGGGTACTCTGGGGCCAACGTCCTGACTTTC. This translates into CASSGYSGANVLTF.

This clonotype came up a few times. The DNA for the CDR3 is TGCGCCAGCAGCTTGGGTCTAGCGGGGGAGGGTGGTGAGCAGTTCTTC. Encoded protein: CASSLGLAGEGGEQFF. The J gene is TRBJ2-1, the V gene TRBV5-1, with 10 bases matching TRBD2. Germline assignment: CDR1 SGHRS and CDR2 YFSETQ. This CDR3 spans 16 amino acids. V dropped 0 bases and J dropped 9; count of bases not matched to a gene: 9.

V usage is TRBV4-2 and J usage is TRBJ2-7; TRBD2 is a possible D gene (7 bases). Per the germline V gene, CDR1 is LGHNA and CDR2 is YNFKEQ. Trimming removed 1 base at V and 2 bases at J, with 21 bases between. The CDR3 covers 18 residues. The DNA of the CDR3 is TGTGCCAGCAGCCAAGCCTGGGGGGGCGGCACGATCGCCTACGAGCAGTACTTC. Amino acids: CASSQAWGGGTIAYEQYF.

This clonotype came up many times. The rearrangement uses TRBV11-2 and TRBJ2-1; D call uncertain. This CDR3 contains 11 residues. CDR1 and CDR2 from the germline V gene are SGHAT and FQNNGV. With 6 bases removed from V and 11 bases from J, the gap between germline ends came to 11 bases. The CDR3 loop reads CASSFGRQQFF. The CDR3 nucleotides are TGTGCCAGCAGTTTCGGACGTCAGCAGTTCTTC.

This clonotype has a handful of counts. This chain connects TRBV9 to TRBJ2-1; a weak D match, TRBD2 (6 bases). Trimming removed 3 bases at V and 0 bases at J, with 10 bases between. This CDR3 has 15 amino acids. Germline-derived CDR1 and CDR2 are SGDLS and YYNGEE. CDR3 residues: CASSGGTYSYNEQFF. The DNA of the CDR3 is TGTGCCAGCAGCGGCGGGACTTACTCCTACAATGAGCAGTTCTTC.

This clonotype was observed a few times. The gene calls are TRBV5-1 and TRBJ2-3, with 7 positions matching TRBD1. The CDR3 totals 16 residues. The V gene's germline CDR1 is SGHRS and CDR2 YFSETQ. V dropped 4 bases and J dropped 1; count of bases not matched to a gene: 9. Here the CDR3 DNA reads TGCGCCAGCAGCAAGGGACAGCACCCTGGCACAGATACGCAGTATTTT. Translating gives CASSKGQHPGTDTQYF.

The J gene is TRBJ1-5, the V gene TRBV12-3 or TRBV12-4, with 7 positions matching TRBD1. This CDR3 region has 16 residues. Trimming removed 6 bases from V and 4 bases from J; junction bases left unmatched: 12. Here the CDR3 reads CASSPHPGTVNQPQHF. The CDR3 DNA reads TGTGCCAGCAGCCCTCATCCCGGGACAGTAAATCAGCCCCAGCATTTT.

This chain joins TRBV7-3 and TRBJ2-2; D call uncertain. Trimming removed 1 base from V and 5 bases from J, with 2 bases in between. Germline V gene sequence: CDR1 SGHTA, CDR2 FQGTGA. This CDR3 has 12 residues. CDR3: CASSLSTGELFF. Here the CDR3 DNA reads TGTGCCAGCAGCTTAAGTACCGGGGAGCTGTTTTTT.

This clonotype was observed at least ten times. The chain employs TRBV5-5 and TRBJ2-4; 8 nucleotides match TRBD1. CDR1 and CDR2 from the germline V gene are SGHKS and YYEKEE (reference sequence). Trimming removed 4 bases from V and 2 bases from J; junction bases left unmatched: 5. The CDR3 runs to 15 residues. The CDR3 region is CASSVTGAPKNIQYF. DNA for the CDR3: TGTGCCAGCAGCGTGACAGGGGCGCCCAAAAACATTCAGTACTTC. The full variable domain, completed using reference TRBV5-5 and TRBJ2-4, is DAGVTQSPTHLIKTRGQQVTLRCSPISGHKSVSWYQQVLGQGPQFIFQYYEKEERGRGNFPDRFSARQFPNYSSELNVNALLLGDSALYLCASSVTGAPKNIQYFGAGTRLSVL.

This clonotype has ten or more counts. Written as DNA, the CDR3 is TGTGCCAGCAGCTTGGGGCACACCGGGGAGCTGTTTTTT. Encoded protein: CASSLGHTGELFF. The chain combines TRBV5-6 with TRBJ2-2; D is ambiguous. The germline V gene has CDR1 SGHDT and CDR2 YYEEEE. The V end lost 0 bases, the J end lost 3 bases, and 3 bases lay between the germline ends. The CDR3 loop spans 13 amino acids.

This clonotype was seen only once. The chain carries TRBV6-5 and TRBJ2-5; 12 positions agree with TRBD1. CDR3 length: 17 residues. The trim removed 5 bases at V and 5 bases at J, leaving 12 bases unmatched. Germline V gives CDR1 MNHEY, CDR2 SVGAGI. The CDR3 DNA follows: TGTGCCAGCAGTCCCGGGACAGGGGGCGCGGGCGTGGAGACCCAGTACTTC. This gives the protein CASSPGTGGAGVETQYF.

This clonotype was detected many times. The rearrangement uses TRBV12-3 or TRBV12-4 and TRBJ1-1; D is ambiguous. V lost 4 bases to trimming and J lost 6 bases, with 6 bases between them. The CDR3 length is 11 residues. CDR3 in DNA: TGTGCCAGCAGTTCATTGGCTGAAGCTTTCTTT. The encoded protein is CASSSLAEAFF.

This clonotype was seen only a few times. The genes are TRBV25-1 and TRBJ2-3, with D uncertain. Deletions cut 5 bases from V and 1 base from J, with 10 bases between. Germline loops: CDR1 MGHDK, CDR2 SYGVNS. The CDR3 totals 14 residues. The CDR3: CASSHYTGTDTQYF. CDR3 DNA sequence: TGTGCCAGCAGTCACTACACGGGCACAGATACGCAGTATTTT.

This clonotype was seen a handful of times. The gene calls are TRBV12-3 or TRBV12-4 and TRBJ1-1, with D maybe TRBD1 (5 bases). The ends were cut back, 4 bases at V and 2 bases at J, with 11 bases in the middle. This CDR3 has 14 amino acids. CDR3 sequence reads: CASSSRQGNTEAFF. For the CDR3, the DNA is TGTGCCAGCAGTTCCCGCCAGGGCAACACTGAAGCTTTCTTT.

The table lists this clonotype with many counts. CDR3 in amino acids: CASSFTVGQETQYF. CDR3 nucleotides: TGCGCCAGCAGCTTTACTGTCGGACAAGAGACCCAGTACTTC. The J gene is TRBJ2-5, the V gene TRBV5-1; D is uncertain. Trimming removed 2 bases from V and 2 bases from J, with 10 bases in between. The CDR3 is 14 residues long. Germline CDR1 reads SGHRS; CDR2 reads YFSETQ.

This clonotype was seen only a few times. This chain joins TRBV10-3 and TRBJ2-3; 7 bases are a match to TRBD1. The CDR3 is 17 residues long. CDR1 is ENHRY and CDR2 is SYGVKD in the germline V gene. V shed 10 bases and J 0 bases; nucleotides not matched to a gene: 16. The CDR3 nucleotides read TGTGCCACTGGACAGGCCCTCGGTTTTTCAAGCACAGATACGCAGTATTTT. Protein product: CATGQALGFSSTDTQYF.

This clonotype was counted ten times or more. The chain couples TRBV7-2 to TRBJ2-1, with D unresolved. There are 10 residues in the CDR3. Trimming pared 0 bases from V and 9 bases from J, leaving 0 bases between. CDR1 is SGHTA, CDR2 FQGNSA, per germline. In nucleotides, the CDR3 is TGTGCCAGCAGCTTAGCTGAGCAGTTCTTC. Its translation is CASSLAEQFF.

The chain has TRBV29-1 and TRBJ1-1, with 9 bases aligning to TRBD1. V shed 3 bases, J shed 4 bases, and the junction held 18 bases outside the gene matches. Germline V gene data show CDR1 as SQVTM and CDR2 as ANQGSEA. This CDR3 region has 18 residues. CDR3 nucleotides: TGCAGCGTTGATGATGGACAGGGGCTACAAACGGTCAGCACTGAAGCTTTCTTT. This sequence encodes CSVDDGQGLQTVSTEAFF.

This clonotype was recorded a few times. The chain employs TRBV5-1 and TRBJ2-2; D may be TRBD2 (7 bases). Germline lookup yields CDR1 SGHRS and CDR2 YFSETQ. This CDR3 has 16 amino acids. Trimming took 3 bases from V and 4 from J, leaving 16 bases between them. DNA for the CDR3: TGCGCCAGCAGCTCCCGGGGGCGCGGGGGCACCGGGGAGCTGTTTTTT. It codes for CASSSRGRGGTGELFF.

This clonotype was counted a few times. The chain couples TRBV12-3 or TRBV12-4 to TRBJ1-2; a possible D gene is TRBD1 (5 bases). The V gene lost 5 bases and the J gene lost 7 bases, with 14 bases spanning the gap. The CDR3 length is 13 residues. CDR3 loop: CASSPQEFRGYTF. The DNA of the CDR3 is TGTGCCAGCAGTCCACAGGAGTTCCGTGGCTACACCTTC.

In its sample, this clonotype was seen a few times. The rearrangement joins TRBV10-2 to TRBJ1-6; D perhaps matches TRBD1 (5 bases). The CDR3 sequence is 15 residues long. Germline values: CDR1 WSHSY, CDR2 SAAADI. V dropped 6 bases and J dropped 7 bases, with 16 bases sitting between them. This CDR3 is CASRQSTDRNSPLHF. CDR3 DNA sequence: TGCGCCAGCAGGCAATCGACAGACCGCAATTCACCCCTCCACTTT.

The genes are TRBV5-4 and TRBJ1-1, with D possibly matching TRBD1 (6 bases). This CDR3 contains 14 residues. In germline, CDR1 is SGHNT, CDR2 YYREEE (reference sequence). V was trimmed by 0 bases and J by 3 bases, leaving 9 bases between them. The CDR3 reads CASSLAWTDTEAFF. The CDR3 DNA reads as TGTGCCAGCAGCTTGGCCTGGACAGACACTGAAGCTTTCTTT.

This clonotype was recorded at least ten times. The V call is TRBV20-1, the J call TRBJ1-2; D is unclear. Germline CDR1 DFQATT, CDR2 SNEGSKA (reference sequence). Trimming left V 6 bases short and J 4 bases short, with 21 bases between. The CDR3 sequence is 15 residues long. CDR3 in amino acids: CSATENTATIYGYTF. The CDR3 DNA is TGCAGTGCAACAGAGAATACAGCAACTATCTATGGCTACACCTTC.

In this sample, this clonotype turned up many times. The CDR3 loop is CASSLSPWTGSAGELFF. CDR3 in DNA: TGTGCCAGCAGCTTAAGCCCCTGGACAGGATCCGCCGGGGAGCTGTTTTTT. The chain recombines TRBV7-2 with TRBJ2-2; 7 bases are shared with TRBD1. The CDR3 spans 17 residues. The germline V gene has CDR1 SGHTA and CDR2 FQGNSA. The V and J ends lost 2 bases and 6 bases, in that order; junction bases with no gene match: 12.

Only a few counts were recorded for this clonotype. The chain carries TRBV6-1 and TRBJ1-5; perhaps TRBD1 as D (5 bases). The CDR3 consists of 16 residues. Germline V gene data show CDR1 as MNHNS and CDR2 as SASEGT. Trimming shortened V by 6 bases and J by 0 bases, and 15 bases separated the two germline ends. The CDR3 loop reads CASSAPGGYSNQPQHF. In nucleotides, the CDR3 is TGTGCCAGCAGCGCCCCGGGGGGTTATAGCAATCAGCCCCAGCATTTT.

The chain recombines TRBV11-3 with TRBJ1-1, with D tentatively TRBD1 (6 bases). The germline V gene encodes CDR1 SGHNT and CDR2 YENEEA. The germline V and J ends were trimmed by 10 bases and 1 base, with 34 bases remaining between them. The CDR3 spans 20 residues. The CDR3 DNA reads as TGTGCCACCCTTTCAGCGGCAGGGGAGGATCGGCTGCGAAAGAACACTGAAGCTTTCTTT. This translates into CATLSAAGEDRLRKNTEAFF.